This T cell receptor beta chain was retrieved from a study of blood T cell repertoires in COVID-19. Study summary: There were acute and convalescent COVID-19 samples, and they came from the United States, Italy and Spain.

The CDR3 runs 15 residues. Looked up from germline, CDR1 is MDHEN and CDR2 is SYDVKM. V lost 5 bases, J lost 5 bases, and 6 bases stayed unmatched. In the source study's methods: Amplification from reference gene primers served as the basis for estimated nucleated cell counts. Only in-frame clones appear in the TCRdb table, and some are missing; sequencing was by immunoSEQ multiplex PCR. The V and J calls and the clone size are those of that table, but D and trimming were determined from the DNA. Among 180,000 or so clones listed, approximately 78% were seen once. The sequenced sample was peripheral blood. J is TRBJ2-2 and V is TRBV28; TRBD1 matches at 9 bases. The origin of this receptor is a woman of 80 years or more with active or convalescent COVID-19. In DNA form, the CDR3 reads TGTGCCAGCAGTAGAGGACAGGGGAGGACCGGGGAGCTGTTTTTT. Protein sequence: CASSRGQGRTGELFF.